Shown below are 26 T cell receptor beta chains from a single sample sequenced in a study of blood T cell repertoires in COVID-19. TCRdb keeps only in-frame clones here, not all; method: immunoSEQ multiplex PCR. The sample has about 63,000 clones, about 82% seen once. Sequencing used PBMCs or T cells enriched from blood (not recorded which). Receptors were obtained from a middle-aged woman with acute COVID-19.

This chain joins TRBV20-1 and TRBJ1-1; D not certain. The CDR3 loop spans 11 amino acids. Germline CDR1 and CDR2: DFQATT and SNEGSKA (reference sequence). The V gene lost 8 bases and the J gene lost 0 bases, with 7 bases spanning the gap. CDR3 sequence reads: CSPHLNTEAFF. The CDR3 DNA reads TGCAGTCCCCACTTGAACACTGAAGCTTTCTTT.

This clone showed up just a few times. V gene TRBV19 combines with J gene TRBJ2-1; D remains unclear. The CDR3 consists of 11 residues. Germline values: CDR1 LNHDA, CDR2 SQIVND (reference sequence). V shed 4 bases and J shed 12 bases, with 10 bases lying between them. CDR3 sequence reads: CASSNTLGQFF. As DNA, the CDR3 is TGTGCCAGTAGTAATACCCTAGGGCAGTTCTTC.

V is TRBV10-1 and J is TRBJ2-5; maybe TRBD2 (6 bases). V was trimmed by 3 bases and J by 4 bases, leaving 9 bases between them. Germline V gene lookup returns CDR1 WNHNN and CDR2 SYGVQD (reference sequence). This CDR3 is 13 amino acids long. The CDR3 loop reads CASSDGSSETQYF. In nucleotides, the CDR3 is TGCGCCAGCAGTGACGGGAGTTCAGAGACCCAGTACTTC.

The J gene is TRBJ2-1, the V gene TRBV5-1; no definite D call. Germline V lookup: CDR1 SGHRS, CDR2 YFSETQ. Trimming stripped 0 bases from V and 9 bases from J, with 13 bases between. There are 14 residues in the CDR3. CDR3 sequence reads: CASSLVSERGEQFF. CDR3 nucleotides: TGCGCCAGCAGCTTGGTGTCGGAGCGTGGTGAGCAGTTCTTC.

J is TRBJ2-2 and V is TRBV9; 7 positions agree with TRBD1. The V and J ends lost 1 base and 7 bases, in that order; junction bases with no gene match: 7. CDR1 SGDLS and CDR2 YYNGEE come from the germline V gene. CDR3 size: 15 residues. CDR3: CASSVPRQGDGELFF. CDR3 DNA: TGTGCCAGCAGCGTACCTAGACAGGGAGACGGGGAGCTGTTTTTT.

This clone was seen just once. The chain uses TRBV13 and TRBJ1-2; 9 positions match TRBD1. The CDR3 runs 16 residues. With V trimmed by 4 bases and J by 8 bases, 14 bases remained unmatched. Germline CDR1 is PRHDT and CDR2 is FYEKMQ (reference sequence). The CDR3 coding sequence is TGTGCCAGCAGCTGGGGACAGGGAGGAATCGTCAGCGGCTACACCTTC. It yields the protein CASSWGQGGIVSGYTF.

The chain carries TRBV29-1 and TRBJ2-7; D ambiguous. Germline V lookup: CDR1 SQVTM, CDR2 ANQGSEA. This CDR3 is 14 amino acids long. Trimming stripped 0 bases from V and 1 base from J, with 10 bases between. This CDR3 is CSVEDDGSSYEQYF. CDR3 coding DNA: TGCAGCGTTGAAGATGACGGGTCTTCCTACGAGCAGTACTTC.

The V call is TRBV6-1, the J call TRBJ2-1, with 8 bases matching TRBD2. Losses at the gene ends were 2 bases for V and 4 bases for J; bases not matched to a gene: 7. The CDR3 has 16 amino acids. Looked up from germline, CDR1 is MNHNS and CDR2 is SASEGT. CDR3 amino acids: CASSEITAGGYNEQFF. In DNA form, the CDR3 reads TGTGCCAGCAGTGAAATAACGGCGGGAGGATACAATGAGCAGTTCTTC.

J is TRBJ2-3 and V is TRBV24-1; TRBD2 aligns across 9 bases. Unmatched junction bases numbered 9, after V lost 10 bases and J lost 2 bases. This CDR3 comprises 15 residues. The germline V gene encodes CDR1 KGHDR and CDR2 SFDVKD. Written as DNA, the CDR3 is TGTGCCACACGACCAAGCGGGAGGACCACAGATACGCAGTATTTT. Translated, it gives CATRPSGRTTDTQYF.

This chain joins TRBV7-6 and TRBJ2-1; 7 nucleotides agree with TRBD2. The CDR3 consists of 14 residues. Germline CDR1 is SGHVS and CDR2 is FNYEAQ. V dropped 2 bases and J dropped 9; count of bases not matched to a gene: 7. The CDR3 loop is CASSLIGGRGEQFF. As DNA, the CDR3 is TGTGCCAGCAGCTTAATAGGCGGGAGAGGTGAGCAGTTCTTC.

This chain links TRBV20-1 with TRBJ1-1; D ambiguous. Trimming removed 2 bases from V and 8 bases from J, with 9 bases in between. This CDR3 region has 11 residues. CDR1 is DFQATT and CDR2 is SNEGSKA in the germline V gene (reference sequence). The CDR3 DNA sequence: TGCAGTGCTAGAATGGGCCGGGAAGCTTTCTTT. Translated, it gives CSARMGREAFF.

The J gene is TRBJ2-3, the V gene TRBV19, with 9 positions matching TRBD1. Germline V gene sequence: CDR1 LNHDA, CDR2 SQIVND (reference sequence). Trimming removed 4 bases from V and 3 bases from J; junction bases left unmatched: 14. This CDR3 is built from 18 residues. The CDR3 loop is CASSTNRDRVSMTDTQYF. The DNA of the CDR3 is TGTGCCAGTAGTACCAACCGGGACAGGGTCTCAATGACAGATACGCAGTATTTT.

The V call is TRBV19, the J call TRBJ2-2; 8 bases are a match to TRBD2. V dropped 5 bases and J dropped 7; count of bases not matched to a gene: 15. The CDR3 length is 17 residues. Germline CDR1 reads LNHDA; CDR2 reads SQIVND (reference sequence). In DNA form, the CDR3 reads TGTGCCAGTAGTCCTGCGAGCGGGAGCCTTTTGGTCGGGGAGCTGTTTTTT. Protein: CASSPASGSLLVGELFF.

This sequence joins TRBV11-2 and TRBJ1-1, with TRBD1 identical over 10 bases. In germline, CDR1 is SGHAT, CDR2 FQNNGV. Trimming removed 6 bases from V and 2 bases from J; junction bases left unmatched: 6. This CDR3 comprises 15 residues. The CDR3: CASRRTGGQNTEAFF. Written as DNA, the CDR3 is TGTGCCAGCAGGAGGACAGGGGGGCAAAACACTGAAGCTTTCTTT. Drawing the rest from reference TRBV11-2 and TRBJ1-1, the complete variable domain is EAGVAQSPRYKIIEKRQSVAFWCNPISGHATLYWYQQILGQGPKLLIQFQNNGVVDDSQLPKDRFSAERLKGVDSTLKIQPAKLEDSAVYLCASRRTGGQNTEAFFGQGTRLTVV.

This clone occurred once. The chain links TRBV4-1 to TRBJ2-2, with 9 bases fitting TRBD1. Germline V gene data show CDR1 as MGHRA and CDR2 as YSYEKL. The junction had 5 bases not matched to a gene; V was cut back by 0 bases and J by 3 bases. CDR3 length: 17 amino acids. CDR3 sequence: CASSQEAYRGHTGELFF. CDR3 nucleotide sequence: TGCGCCAGCAGCCAAGAAGCCTACAGGGGGCACACCGGGGAGCTGTTTTTT.

V usage is TRBV5-1 and J usage is TRBJ2-5, with D perhaps TRBD2 (5 bases). Trimming took 4 bases from V and 2 from J, leaving 15 bases between them. Germline V CDR1 and CDR2: SGHRS, YFSETQ. The CDR3 length is 15 residues. The CDR3 protein is CASSAAGVGQETQYF. The CDR3 DNA reads as TGCGCCAGCAGCGCGGCCGGGGTCGGACAAGAGACCCAGTACTTC.

This clone was observed a handful of times. The chain combines TRBV28 with TRBJ2-5, with TRBD2 matching over 13 bases. CDR1 MDHEN and CDR2 SYDVKM come from the germline V gene. The V segment lost 3 bases and the J segment 2 bases; nucleotides outside the gene matches: 0. This CDR3 spans 15 amino acids. The CDR3 spells CASSLGLAGQETQYF. The CDR3 nucleotides read TGTGCCAGCAGTTTGGGACTAGCGGGACAAGAGACCCAGTACTTC. Based on the CDR3 plus reference TRBV28 and TRBJ2-5, the full variable domain is DVKVTQSSRYLVKRTGEKVFLECVQDMDHENMFWYRQDPGLGLRLIYFSYDVKMKEKGDIPEGYSVSREKKERFSLILESASTNQTSMYLCASSLGLAGQETQYFGPGTRLLVL.

The V call is TRBV24-1, the J call TRBJ2-2, with 7 bases fitting TRBD1. CDR1 is KGHDR, CDR2 SFDVKD, per germline. J was trimmed by 1 base and V by 5 bases; bases with no gene match: 12. The CDR3 totals 18 residues. In DNA, the CDR3 is TGTGCCACCAGTGGCCTAAACAGGGGTTGGATGAACACCGGGGAGCTGTTTTTT. Its protein product is CATSGLNRGWMNTGELFF.

To note about this clone: A read error may account for a junction end that differs from germline. The chain is built from TRBV14 and TRBJ2-1; 10 bases are a match to TRBD1. This CDR3 contains 15 residues. Germline V gives CDR1 SGHDN, CDR2 FVKESK. The CDR3 DNA reads as TGTGCCAGCAGCAAAGACAGGGGGCGTGATAATGAGCAGTTCTTC. This codes for CASSKDRGRDNEQFF.

The rearrangement joins TRBV14 to TRBJ1-6, with D possibly TRBD1 on 6 matching bases. The CDR3 has 17 amino acids. Germline values: CDR1 SGHDN, CDR2 FVKESK. V lost 3 bases to trimming and J lost 0 bases, with 12 bases between them. The CDR3 DNA reads TGTGCCAGCAGCCAGGGACACCTAAGCTCCTATAATTCACCCCTCCACTTT. It yields the protein CASSQGHLSSYNSPLHF.

This chain joins TRBV27 and TRBJ2-7; 7 bases line up with TRBD1. Germline V gene sequence: CDR1 MNHEY, CDR2 SMNVEV (reference sequence). The V and J ends lost 6 bases and 5 bases, in that order; junction bases with no gene match: 10. This CDR3 is built from 14 residues. DNA for the CDR3: TGTGCCAGCAGCGTACAGGGGACAATCCACGAGCAGTACTTC. It is translated as CASSVQGTIHEQYF.

The chain combines TRBV3-1 (or the pseudogene TRBV3-2) with TRBJ2-7; maybe TRBD2 (5 bases). The V gene lost 0 bases and the J gene lost 2 bases, with 11 bases spanning the gap. The CDR3 covers 15 residues. The V gene's germline CDR1 is LGHDT and CDR2 YNNKEL (reference sequence). The DNA of the CDR3 is TGTGCCAGCAGCCAAGAGTGGGCGGGCGCCTACGAGCAGTACTTC. Translation gives CASSQEWAGAYEQYF.

The chain is built from TRBV24-1 and TRBJ2-7; D ambiguous. V was trimmed by 6 bases and J by 0 bases, leaving 11 bases between them. The CDR3 runs to 14 residues. The V gene's germline CDR1 is KGHDR and CDR2 SFDVKD. The CDR3 region is CATSRGKSSYEQYF. The CDR3 region has the DNA TGTGCCACCAGTCGCGGTAAGAGCTCCTACGAGCAGTACTTC.

This chain joins TRBV11-2 and TRBJ2-1; 8 nucleotides match TRBD2. This CDR3 contains 15 residues. V lost 4 bases to trimming and J lost 5 bases; unmatched junction nucleotides: 7. CDR1 and CDR2 (germline): SGHAT, FQNNGV. The CDR3 spells CASSSAGGRNNEQFF. The CDR3 nucleotides are TGTGCCAGCAGCTCGGCGGGGGGTCGCAACAATGAGCAGTTCTTC.

The CDR3 nucleotides read TGTGCCAGCATAGCACTGGGTACGCAGTATTTT. This sequence encodes CASIALGTQYF. The chain links TRBV28 to TRBJ2-3; no clear D. V was shortened by 7 bases and J by 8 bases, with 10 bases between the two germline ends. Germline assignment: CDR1 MDHEN and CDR2 SYDVKM. The CDR3 length is 11 residues.

The chain uses TRBV2 and TRBJ1-3; D call uncertain. The CDR3 covers 15 residues. The V and J ends lost 7 bases and 4 bases respectively, with 17 bases between them. Germline CDR1 SNHLY, CDR2 FYNNEI. CDR3: CASTVEVLGGNTIYF. CDR3 DNA: TGTGCCAGCACGGTGGAAGTATTGGGCGGAAACACCATATATTTT. The entire variable domain, with the rest obtained from reference TRBV2 and TRBJ1-3, is as follows: EPEVTQTPSHQVTQMGQEVILRCVPISNHLYFYWYRQILGQKVEFLVSFYNNEISEKSEIFDDQFSVERPDGSNFTLKIRSTKLEDSAMYFCASTVEVLGGNTIYFGEGSWLTVV.